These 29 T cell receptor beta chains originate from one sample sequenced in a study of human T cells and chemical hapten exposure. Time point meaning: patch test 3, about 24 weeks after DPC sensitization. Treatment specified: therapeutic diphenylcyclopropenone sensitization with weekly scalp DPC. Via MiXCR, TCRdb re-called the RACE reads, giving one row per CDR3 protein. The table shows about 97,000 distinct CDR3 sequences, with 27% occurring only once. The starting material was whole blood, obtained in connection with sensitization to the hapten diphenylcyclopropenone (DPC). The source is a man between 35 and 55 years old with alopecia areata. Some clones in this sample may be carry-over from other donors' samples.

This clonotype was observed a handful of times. CDR3 in DNA: TGTGCCAGTAATGGACTGGGGGATGAGCAGTTCTTC. Protein product: CASNGLGDEQFF. This chain uses TRBV19 with TRBJ2-1; tentatively, D is TRBD1 or TRBD2 (5 bases each). CDR1 and CDR2 (germline): LNHDA, SQIVND (reference sequence). There are 12 residues in the CDR3. Between the trimmed V and J ends, which lost 7 bases and 8 bases, there was a span of 12 bases.

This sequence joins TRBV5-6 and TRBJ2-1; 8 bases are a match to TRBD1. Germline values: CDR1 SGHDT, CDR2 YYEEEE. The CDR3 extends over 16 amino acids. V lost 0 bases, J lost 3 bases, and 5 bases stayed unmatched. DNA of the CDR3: TGTGCCAGCAGCTTGGCCAGGGACAGGTTCTACAATGAGCAGTTCTTC. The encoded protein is CASSLARDRFYNEQFF. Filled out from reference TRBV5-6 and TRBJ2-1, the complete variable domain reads DAGVTQSPTHLIKTRGQQVTLRCSPKSGHDTVSWYQQALGQGPQFIFQYYEEEERQRGNFPDRFSGHQFPNYSSELNVNALLLGDSALYLCASSLARDRFYNEQFFGPGTRLTVL.

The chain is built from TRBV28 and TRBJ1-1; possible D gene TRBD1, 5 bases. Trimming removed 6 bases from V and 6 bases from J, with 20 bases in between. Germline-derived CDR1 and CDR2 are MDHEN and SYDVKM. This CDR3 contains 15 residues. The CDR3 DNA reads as TGTGCCAGCAGCGACTGGGGCAGGGAAGGGTCTGAAGCTTTCTTT. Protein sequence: CASSDWGREGSEAFF.

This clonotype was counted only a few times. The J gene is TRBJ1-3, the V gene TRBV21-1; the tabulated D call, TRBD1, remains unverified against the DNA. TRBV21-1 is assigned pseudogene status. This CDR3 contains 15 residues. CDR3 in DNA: TGTGCCAGCCGGTCACCGCAGGGGGAAGGAAACACCATATATTTT. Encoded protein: CASRSPQGEGNTIYF.

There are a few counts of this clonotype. The CDR3 sequence is CASSAKAPTSGYNEQFF. The DNA for the CDR3 is TGTGCCAGCAGCGCGAAGGCCCCGACTAGCGGTTACAATGAGCAGTTCTTC. The gene calls are TRBV6-1 and TRBJ2-1; 9 bases agree with TRBD2. Trimming at V came to 6 bases and at J to 4 bases, leaving 13 bases not matched to a gene. The CDR3 length is 17 residues. Germline values: CDR1 MNHNS, CDR2 SASEGT.

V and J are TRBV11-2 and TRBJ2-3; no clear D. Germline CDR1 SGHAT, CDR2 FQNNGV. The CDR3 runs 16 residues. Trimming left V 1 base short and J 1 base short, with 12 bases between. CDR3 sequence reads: CASSLVIGLGTDTQYF. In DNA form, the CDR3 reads TGTGCCAGCAGCTTAGTGATTGGTTTGGGCACAGATACGCAGTATTTT.

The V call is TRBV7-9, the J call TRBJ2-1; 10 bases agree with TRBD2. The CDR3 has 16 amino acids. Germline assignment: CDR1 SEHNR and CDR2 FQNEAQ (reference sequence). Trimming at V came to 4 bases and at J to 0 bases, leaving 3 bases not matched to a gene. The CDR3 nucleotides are TGTGCCAGCAGCTCCCCTAGCGGGAGCTCCTACAATGAGCAGTTCTTC. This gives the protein CASSSPSGSSYNEQFF.

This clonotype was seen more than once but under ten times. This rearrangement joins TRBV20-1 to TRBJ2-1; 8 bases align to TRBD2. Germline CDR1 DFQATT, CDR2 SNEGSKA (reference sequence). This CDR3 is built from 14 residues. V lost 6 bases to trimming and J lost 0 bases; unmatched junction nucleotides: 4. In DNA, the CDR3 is TGCAGTGCCTCCAGCGGGAGCTCCTACAATGAGCAGTTCTTC. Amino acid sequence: CSASSGSSYNEQFF.

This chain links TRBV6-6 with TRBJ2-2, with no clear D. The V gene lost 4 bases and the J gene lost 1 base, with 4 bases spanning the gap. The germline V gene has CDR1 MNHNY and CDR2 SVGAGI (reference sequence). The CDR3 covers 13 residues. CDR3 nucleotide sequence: TGTGCCAGCAGTTCAAAGAACACCGGGGAGCTGTTTTTT. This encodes CASSSKNTGELFF.

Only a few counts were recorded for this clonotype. The CDR3 DNA follows: TGTGCCAGCAAAAGAGCGGGAGGCTTAGCCAAAAACATTCAGTACTTC. It translates to CASKRAGGLAKNIQYF. The chain employs TRBV12-3 or TRBV12-4 and TRBJ2-4, with 9 bases fitting TRBD2. V trimming: 7 bases; J trimming: 0 bases; junction bases outside the gene matches: 7. CDR3 size: 16 residues.

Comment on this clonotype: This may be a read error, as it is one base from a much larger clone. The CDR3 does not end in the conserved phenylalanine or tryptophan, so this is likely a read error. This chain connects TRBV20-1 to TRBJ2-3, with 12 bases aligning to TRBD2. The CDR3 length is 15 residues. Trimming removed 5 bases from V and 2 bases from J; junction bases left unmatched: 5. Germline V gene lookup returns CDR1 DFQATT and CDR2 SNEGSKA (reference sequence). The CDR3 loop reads CSAAGLAGLTDTQYL. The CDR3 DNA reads TGCAGTGCTGCCGGACTAGCGGGACTCACAGATACGCAGTATTTG.

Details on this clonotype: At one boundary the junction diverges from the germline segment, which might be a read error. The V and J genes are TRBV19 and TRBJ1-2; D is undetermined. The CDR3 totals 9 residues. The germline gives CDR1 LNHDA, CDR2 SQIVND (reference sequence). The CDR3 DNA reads TGTGCCAGTGGCGATGGCTACAACTTC. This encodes CASGDGYNF.

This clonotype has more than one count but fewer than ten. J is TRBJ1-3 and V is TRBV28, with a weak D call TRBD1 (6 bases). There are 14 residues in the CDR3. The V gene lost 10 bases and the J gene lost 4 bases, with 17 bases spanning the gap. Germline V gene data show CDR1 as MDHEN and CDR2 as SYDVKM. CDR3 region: CATYAGARGNTIYF. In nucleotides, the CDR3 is TGTGCCACCTATGCGGGGGCAAGAGGAAACACCATATATTTT.

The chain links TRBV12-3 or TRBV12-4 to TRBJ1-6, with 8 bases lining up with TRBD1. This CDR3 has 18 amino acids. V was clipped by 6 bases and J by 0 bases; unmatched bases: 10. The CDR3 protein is CASSSPRQGSSYNSPLHF. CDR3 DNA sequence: TGTGCCAGCAGCTCCCCAAGACAGGGGAGCTCCTATAATTCACCCCTCCACTTT.

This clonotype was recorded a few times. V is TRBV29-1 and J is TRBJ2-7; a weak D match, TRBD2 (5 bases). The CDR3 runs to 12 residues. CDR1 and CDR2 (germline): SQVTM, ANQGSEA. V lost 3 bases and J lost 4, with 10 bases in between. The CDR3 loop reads CSVEGSGYEQYF. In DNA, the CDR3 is TGCAGCGTTGAGGGGTCGGGGTACGAGCAGTACTTC.

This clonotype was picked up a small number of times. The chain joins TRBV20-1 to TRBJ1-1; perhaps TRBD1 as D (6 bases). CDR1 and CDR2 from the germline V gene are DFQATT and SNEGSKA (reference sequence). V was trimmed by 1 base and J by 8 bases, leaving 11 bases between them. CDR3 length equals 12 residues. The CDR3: CSARGGAAEAFF. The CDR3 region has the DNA TGCAGTGCTAGAGGGGGGGCAGCGGAAGCTTTCTTT.

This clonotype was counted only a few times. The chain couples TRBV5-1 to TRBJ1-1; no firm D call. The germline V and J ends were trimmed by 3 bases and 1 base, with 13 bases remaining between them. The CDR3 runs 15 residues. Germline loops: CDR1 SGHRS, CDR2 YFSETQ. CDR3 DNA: TGCGCCAGCAGCTCTAAAGGCGGATGGAACACTGAAGCTTTCTTT. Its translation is CASSSKGGWNTEAFF.

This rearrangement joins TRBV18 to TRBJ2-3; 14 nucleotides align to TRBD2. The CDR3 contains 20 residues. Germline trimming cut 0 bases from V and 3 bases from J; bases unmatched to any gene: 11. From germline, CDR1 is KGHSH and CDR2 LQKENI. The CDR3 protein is CASSPPLWGLAGVMTDTQYF. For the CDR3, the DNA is TGTGCCAGCTCACCACCTCTATGGGGACTAGCGGGAGTAATGACAGATACGCAGTATTTT.

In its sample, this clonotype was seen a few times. The CDR3 DNA reads TGTGCCAGCAGCTCCGGGCGGGGCACTGAAGCTTTCTTT. It encodes CASSSGRGTEAFF. The gene calls are TRBV7-9 and TRBJ1-1; D gene unclear. V was trimmed by 4 bases and J by 4 bases, leaving 10 bases between them. The CDR3 spans 13 residues. Germline-derived CDR1 and CDR2 are SEHNR and FQNEAQ (reference sequence).

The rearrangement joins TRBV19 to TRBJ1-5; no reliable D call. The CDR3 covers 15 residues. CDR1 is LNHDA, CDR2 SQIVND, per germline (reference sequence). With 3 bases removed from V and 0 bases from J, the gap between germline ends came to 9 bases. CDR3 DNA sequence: TGTGCCAGTAGTATCGGAGGGCATAGCAATCAGCCCCAGCATTTT. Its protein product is CASSIGGHSNQPQHF.

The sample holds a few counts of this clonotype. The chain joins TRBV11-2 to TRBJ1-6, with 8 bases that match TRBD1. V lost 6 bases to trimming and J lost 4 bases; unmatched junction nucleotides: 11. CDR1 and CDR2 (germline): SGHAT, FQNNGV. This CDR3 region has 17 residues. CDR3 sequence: CASSSTGTGAYNSPLHF. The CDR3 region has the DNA TGTGCCAGCAGTTCAACCGGGACAGGCGCGTATAATTCACCCCTCCACTTT.

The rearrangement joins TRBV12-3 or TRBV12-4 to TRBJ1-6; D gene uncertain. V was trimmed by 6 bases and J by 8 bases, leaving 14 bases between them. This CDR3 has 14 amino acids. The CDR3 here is CASRLNGVDSPLHF. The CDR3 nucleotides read TGTGCCAGCAGGCTTAACGGAGTCGATTCACCCCTCCACTTT.

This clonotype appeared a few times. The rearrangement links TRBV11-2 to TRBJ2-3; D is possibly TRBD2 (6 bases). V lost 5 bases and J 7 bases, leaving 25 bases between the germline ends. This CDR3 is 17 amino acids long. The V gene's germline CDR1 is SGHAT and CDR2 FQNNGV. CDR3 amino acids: CASSQLPRRDRGNTQYF. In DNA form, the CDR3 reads TGTGCCAGCAGCCAACTCCCCCGGAGGGACCGGGGGAATACGCAGTATTTT.

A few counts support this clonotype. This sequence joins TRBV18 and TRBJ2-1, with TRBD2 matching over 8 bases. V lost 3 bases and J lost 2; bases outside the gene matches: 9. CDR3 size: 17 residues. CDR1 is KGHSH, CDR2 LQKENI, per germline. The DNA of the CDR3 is TGTGCCAGCTCACCTACTCTTGCGGGAGGAACCTACAATGAGCAGTTCTTC. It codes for CASSPTLAGGTYNEQFF. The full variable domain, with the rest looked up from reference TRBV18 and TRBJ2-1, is NAGVMQNPRHLVRRRGQEARLRCSPMKGHSHVYWYRQLPEEGLKFMVYLQKENIIDESGMPKERFSAEFPKEGPSILRIQQVVRGDSAAYFCASSPTLAGGTYNEQFFGPGTRLTVL.

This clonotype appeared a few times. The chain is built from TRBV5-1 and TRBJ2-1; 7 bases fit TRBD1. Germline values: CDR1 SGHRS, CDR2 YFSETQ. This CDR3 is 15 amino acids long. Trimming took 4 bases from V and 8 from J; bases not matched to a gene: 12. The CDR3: CASSLEGGFFDEQFF. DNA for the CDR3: TGCGCCAGCAGCCTGGAAGGGGGCTTCTTCGATGAGCAGTTCTTC.

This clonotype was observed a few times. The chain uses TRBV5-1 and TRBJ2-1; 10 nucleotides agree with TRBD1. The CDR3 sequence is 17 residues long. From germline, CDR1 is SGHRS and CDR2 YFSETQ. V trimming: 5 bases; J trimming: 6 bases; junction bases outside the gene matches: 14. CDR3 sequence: CASRGQGTPRSSNEQFF. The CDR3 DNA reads TGCGCCAGCAGGGGACAGGGGACCCCGCGTTCCAGCAATGAGCAGTTCTTC.

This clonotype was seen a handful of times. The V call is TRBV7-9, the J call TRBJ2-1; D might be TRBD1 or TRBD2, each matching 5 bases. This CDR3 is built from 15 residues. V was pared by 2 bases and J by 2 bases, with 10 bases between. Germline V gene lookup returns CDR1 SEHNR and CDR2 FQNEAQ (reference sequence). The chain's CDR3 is CASSLIGGAYNEQFF. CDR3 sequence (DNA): TGTGCCAGCAGCTTAATTGGGGGAGCCTACAATGAGCAGTTCTTC. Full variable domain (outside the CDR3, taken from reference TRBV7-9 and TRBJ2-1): DTGVSQNPRHKITKRGQNVTFRCDPISEHNRLYWYRQTLGQGPEFLTYFQNEAQLEKSRLLSDRFSAERPKGSFSTLEIQRTEQGDSAMYLCASSLIGGAYNEQFFGPGTRLTVL.

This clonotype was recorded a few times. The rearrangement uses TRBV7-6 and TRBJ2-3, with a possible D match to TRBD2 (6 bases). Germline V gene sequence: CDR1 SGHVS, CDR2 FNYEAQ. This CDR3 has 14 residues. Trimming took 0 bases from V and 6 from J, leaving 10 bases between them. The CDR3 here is CASSLAGGSDTQYF. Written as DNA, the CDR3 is TGTGCCAGCAGCTTAGCGGGAGGAAGCGATACGCAGTATTTT.

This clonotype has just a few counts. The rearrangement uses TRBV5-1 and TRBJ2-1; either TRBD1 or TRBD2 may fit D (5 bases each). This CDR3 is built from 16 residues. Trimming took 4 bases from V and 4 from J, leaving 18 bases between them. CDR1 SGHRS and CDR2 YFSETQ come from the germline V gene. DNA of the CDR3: TGCGCCAGCAGCCTTCAGTCCGGGACCGCATACAATGAGCAGTTCTTC. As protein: CASSLQSGTAYNEQFF. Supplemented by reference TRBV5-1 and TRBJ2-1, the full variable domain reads KAGVTQTPRYLIKTRGQQVTLSCSPISGHRSVSWYQQTPGQGLQFLFEYFSETQRNKGNFPGRFSGRQFSNSRSEMNVSTLELGDSALYLCASSLQSGTAYNEQFFGPGTRLTVL.